This T cell receptor (beta chain) was profiled in a study of shared clonotypes between healthy human individuals. Study findings and constraints: Non-shared clonotypes were found to have lower generation probabilities than the clonotypes that were shared by all four of the sorted-subset donors.

This clone was detected a few times. As yet, its antigen is unknown. Sorted-subset replicate PCRs used around 200 ng of genomic DNA. This amount corresponded to about 30,000 T cell genomes. Profiling relied on immunoSEQ multiplex PCR, and the TCRdb table lists in-frame clones only, not all of them. The sample contains about 1 million clones, around 74% of which appear only once. The investigators split CD4+ cells into a CD45RA+ naive subset and a CD45RA-negative memory subset. The trim removed 1 base at V and 2 bases at J, leaving 11 bases unmatched. Germline CDR1 reads MGHRA; CDR2 reads YSYEKL. This CDR3 contains 18 residues.

The chain combines TRBV4-1 with TRBJ2-3, with TRBD2 identical over 8 bases. The sequenced sample consisted of memory CD4+ T cells sorted from blood. Stated subset: CD45RA-negative fraction. The sequence was collected from a man aged 18 to 30 in good health. The CDR3 protein is CASSQGPLMRGATDTQYF. CDR3 nucleotides: TGCGCCAGCAGCCAAGGCCCCCTTATGCGGGGGGCCACAGATACGCAGTATTTT.